What follows is one TCR beta chain and its context. These data belong to a study of blood T cell repertoires in COVID-19. Only in-frame clones appear in the TCRdb table, and some are missing; sequencing was by immunoSEQ multiplex PCR. The profile shows around 49,000 clones, 90% to 95% of them singletons. Trimming cost V 6 bases and J 6 bases, with 15 bases left between them. CDR3 length: 15 residues. Germline assignment: CDR1 SNHLY and CDR2 FYNNEI. Material for sequencing was peripheral blood. The receptor was derived from a man aged 60-69 years with COVID-19, enrolled during active disease. V is TRBV2 and J is TRBJ1-6; unclear D gene. The CDR3 spells CASRVDYLRNSPLHF. CDR3 sequence (DNA): TGTGCCAGCAGAGTGGACTACCTTCGTAATTCACCCCTCCACTTT.